This T cell receptor (beta chain) is drawn from a study of T cells in localized non-small cell lung cancer. Study-level results: Without multi-region sequencing, intratumor heterogeneity could not be excluded. There were a median around 59 of the top 100 tumor clones appearing in adjacent lung.

About this clone: The antigen is not known.

Sequenced by immunoSEQ multiplex PCR; TCRdb stores in-frame clones only, minus some. Among about 26,000 clones listed, roughly 80% were seen once. CDR3 length: 14 residues. Per the germline V gene, CDR1 is SNHLY and CDR2 is FYNNEI. V shed 3 bases, J shed 4 bases, and the junction held 5 bases outside the gene matches. The input for sequencing was peripheral blood, taken before any cancer treatment. This chain uses TRBV2 with TRBJ1-2; TRBD1 matches at 7 bases. The clonotype comes from a man aged 35-75 years with stage III squamous cell lung carcinoma. The CDR3 nucleotides read TGTGCCAGCAGTGAGAGGCAGGGGGGCTATGGCTACACCTTC. Translating gives CASSERQGGYGYTF.